A single sample is the source of the 3 T cell receptor beta chains below, sequenced in a study of CD8 T cells in Susac syndrome. Reverse transcription used roughly 0.45 to 1 ug RNA and random hexamers. TCRdb analysed the immunoSEQ multiplex PCR reads with MiXCR anew, one entry per CDR3 protein. The data contain a few hundred thousand distinct CDR3 sequences, 85% to 95% of them singletons. The material sequenced was CD4+ T cells from PBMCs. The receptor source for this set is a human donor with multiple sclerosis.

CDR3 sequence: CSARAIPGRRETQYF. The CDR3 coding sequence is TGCAGTGCTAGAGCAATCCCAGGGAGGAGGGAGACCCAGTACTTC. This sequence joins TRBV20-1 and TRBJ2-5; possible D gene TRBD2, 6 bases. Germline loops: CDR1 DFQATT, CDR2 SNEGSKA (reference sequence). Trimming stripped 1 base from V and 5 bases from J, with 17 bases between. The length of the CDR3 is 15 residues.

The gene calls are TRBV11-2 and TRBJ2-7, with TRBD1 identical over 8 bases. V dropped 5 bases and J dropped 1; count of bases not matched to a gene: 10. The V gene's germline CDR1 is SGHAT and CDR2 FQNNGV. This CDR3 region has 16 residues. In DNA form, the CDR3 reads TGTGCCAGCAGCCAACTGCGGGACAGGCCTTCCTACGAGCAGTACTTC. This codes for CASSQLRDRPSYEQYF.

The gene calls are TRBV29-1 and TRBJ2-5; 7 positions match TRBD1. Germline V CDR1 and CDR2: SQVTM, ANQGSEA. With 7 bases clipped from V and 5 bases from J, the junction kept 10 bases outside the gene matches. The CDR3 is 13 residues long. The CDR3 loop is CSAGGHPSETQYF. As DNA, the CDR3 is TGCAGCGCAGGGGGACATCCCTCGGAGACCCAGTACTTC.